These 22 T cell receptor beta chains share one sample of origin, sequenced in a study of shared clonotypes between healthy human individuals. Assay: immunoSEQ multiplex PCR; the TCRdb copy retains only in-frame clones and omits some. The table shows about 1 million clones, with roughly 70% occurring only once. The sequenced sample was memory CD4+ T cells sorted from blood. This sample's subset: CD45RA-negative fraction. The source is a man aged 18 to 29 in good health.

The rearrangement links TRBV2 to TRBJ1-4; tentatively, D is TRBD1 (5 bases). The CDR3 runs 16 residues. The germline V gene has CDR1 SNHLY and CDR2 FYNNEI. V lost 0 bases to trimming and J lost 8 bases, with 16 bases between them. CDR3 in DNA: TGTGCCAGCAGTGAAGCGGGACTCCAAACAGGAGAAAAACTGTTTTTT. Translating gives CASSEAGLQTGEKLFF. The full variable domain, its missing parts supplied by reference TRBV2 and TRBJ1-4, is EPEVTQTPSHQVTQMGQEVILRCVPISNHLYFYWYRQILGQKVEFLVSFYNNEISEKSEIFDDQFSVERPDGSNFTLKIRSTKLEDSAMYFCASSEAGLQTGEKLFFGSGTQLSVL.

This chain links TRBV29-1 with TRBJ2-3; 13 bases match TRBD2. The CDR3 totals 15 residues. From germline, CDR1 is SQVTM and CDR2 ANQGSEA. The J segment lost 4 bases and the V segment lost 3 bases, leaving 4 bases of the junction unmatched. CDR3 region: CSVDTSGGAADTQYF. The CDR3 nucleotides are TGCAGCGTTGATACTAGCGGGGGGGCGGCAGATACGCAGTATTTT.

The chain carries TRBV4-3 and TRBJ2-3; D gene ambiguous. CDR3 length equals 15 residues. Germline CDR1 LGHNA, CDR2 YSLEER. V was cut by 0 bases and J by 0 bases, with 7 bases left in between. CDR3 amino acids: CASSQDYGSTDTQYF. CDR3 nucleotide sequence: TGCGCCAGCAGCCAAGATTATGGGAGCACAGATACGCAGTATTTT.

On this clone itself: A much larger clone sits a single nucleotide away, making a read error possible. Here the CDR3 omits its conserved ending phenylalanine or tryptophan, so a read error is the likely source. The rearrangement uses TRBV7-2 and TRBJ2-7; 8 bases agree with TRBD2. The J segment lost 4 bases and the V segment lost 1 base, leaving 6 bases of the junction unmatched. The CDR3 length is 15 residues. Germline CDR1 is SGHTA and CDR2 is FQGNSA. The CDR3 nucleotides are TGTGCCAGCAGCTTAGTAATAGCGGGATTTTACGAGCAGTACCTC. Translating it yields CASSLVIAGFYEQYL.

This clone was observed a handful of times. V is TRBV11-3 and J is TRBJ1-1; 8 bases align to TRBD1. CDR1 SGHNT and CDR2 YENEEA come from the germline V gene. Germline trimming cut 5 bases from V and 4 bases from J; bases unmatched to any gene: 6. The CDR3 length is 14 residues. The chain's CDR3 is CASSQDRGSTEAFF. CDR3 bases: TGTGCCAGCAGCCAAGACAGGGGAAGCACTGAAGCTTTCTTT. The full variable domain, completed using reference TRBV11-3 and TRBJ1-1, is EAGVVQSPRYKIIEKKQPVAFWCNPISGHNTLYWYLQNLGQGPELLIRYENEEAVDDSQLPKDRFSAERLKGVDSTLKIQPAELGDSAVYLCASSQDRGSTEAFFGQGTRLTVV.

In this sample, this clone turned up a few times. V usage is TRBV15 and J usage is TRBJ1-5, with 10 bases matching TRBD1. The germline V gene has CDR1 LNHNV and CDR2 YYDKDF (reference sequence). J gave up 1 base and V 3 bases, and 6 bases lay outside the gene matches. The CDR3 is made up of 17 amino acids. CDR3 nucleotide sequence: TGTGCCACCAGCAGTGGGACAGGGGTTTCGAGCAATCAGCCCCAGCATTTT. Encoded protein: CATSSGTGVSSNQPQHF.

The chain uses TRBV5-1 and TRBJ1-4; D is uncertain. With 4 bases removed from V and 7 bases from J, the gap between germline ends came to 17 bases. The CDR3 has 15 amino acids. Germline V lookup: CDR1 SGHRS, CDR2 YFSETQ. CDR3 sequence: CASSLQTQLGEKLFF. CDR3 nucleotide sequence: TGCGCCAGCAGCCTTCAGACCCAATTAGGTGAAAAACTGTTTTTT.

The gene calls are TRBV7-2 and TRBJ1-5; D not resolved. V was cut by 2 bases and J by 4 bases, with 6 bases left in between. CDR1 is SGHTA and CDR2 is FQGNSA in the germline V gene. The CDR3 spans 13 residues. The CDR3 loop is CASSLSWNQPQHF. CDR3 nucleotides: TGTGCCAGCAGCTTATCATGGAATCAGCCCCAGCATTTT.

This clone was observed a single time. This rearrangement joins TRBV7-9 to TRBJ2-7, with 7 positions matching TRBD2. This CDR3 is 14 amino acids long. V lost 6 bases, J lost 2 bases, and 7 bases stayed unmatched. Germline V gene lookup returns CDR1 SEHNR and CDR2 FQNEAQ (reference sequence). This CDR3 is CASSPYAGAYEQYF. As DNA, the CDR3 is TGTGCCAGCAGTCCATATGCGGGAGCCTACGAGCAGTACTTC.

CDR3: CASSYIEDTQYF. CDR3 in DNA: TGTGCCAGCAGTTATATAGAGGATACGCAGTATTTT. V is TRBV6-6 and J is TRBJ2-3, with D uncertain. The V end was cut by 3 bases, the J end by 6 bases, with 7 bases between. The germline V gene has CDR1 MNHNY and CDR2 SVGAGI (reference sequence). The CDR3 is 12 amino acids.

This clone was counted once. The gene calls are TRBV5-1 and TRBJ1-2; D is possibly TRBD1 (5 bases). This CDR3 is 14 amino acids long. V was clipped by 4 bases and J by 6 bases, with 16 bases between them. Per the germline V gene, CDR1 is SGHRS and CDR2 is YFSETQ. The CDR3 spells CASSPLGQGDGYTF. For the CDR3, the DNA is TGCGCCAGCAGCCCCCTGGGGCAGGGAGATGGCTACACCTTC.

This chain joins TRBV27 and TRBJ1-2, with 8 bases aligning to TRBD1. The V and J ends lost 5 bases and 8 bases, in that order; junction bases with no gene match: 13. CDR3 size: 15 residues. CDR1 and CDR2 (germline): MNHEY, SMNVEV (reference sequence). This CDR3 is CASSIDRGVGRGYTF. CDR3 coding DNA: TGTGCCAGCAGTATCGACAGGGGAGTAGGAAGGGGCTACACCTTC.

V usage is TRBV14 and J usage is TRBJ1-3; D possibly corresponds to TRBD1 (5 bases). Germline assignment: CDR1 SGHDN and CDR2 FVKESK. The germline V and J ends were trimmed by 6 bases and 0 bases, with 12 bases remaining between them. The CDR3 extends over 15 amino acids. For the CDR3, the DNA is TGTGCCAGCAGGGGGACTGGCAGCTCTGGAAACACCATATATTTT. Residues: CASRGTGSSGNTIYF.

This clone has a handful of counts. The rearrangement uses TRBV30 and TRBJ1-1; TRBD1 is a possible D gene (5 bases). The CDR3 sequence is 13 residues long. The V gene's germline CDR1 is GTSNPN and CDR2 SVGIG (reference sequence). Deletions cut 4 bases from V and 5 bases from J, with 14 bases between. This chain's CDR3 is CAWTRFGGTEAFF. The CDR3 DNA is TGTGCCTGGACCCGGTTTGGGGGGACTGAAGCTTTCTTT.

On this clone itself: The sample carries other DNA sequences with the same CDR3. J is TRBJ2-3 and V is TRBV28, with D possibly being TRBD2 (6 bases). Germline loops: CDR1 MDHEN, CDR2 SYDVKM. The length of the CDR3 is 13 residues. The germline V and J ends were trimmed by 6 bases and 0 bases, with 7 bases remaining between them. CDR3 in DNA: TGTGCCAGCAGCGGGGGTAGCACAGATACGCAGTATTTT. As protein: CASSGGSTDTQYF.

This clone was seen once. This chain uses TRBV2 with TRBJ2-7; 7 positions agree with TRBD2. V trimming: 11 bases; J trimming: 0 bases; junction bases outside the gene matches: 10. The CDR3 consists of 14 residues. Germline-derived CDR1 and CDR2 are SNHLY and FYNNEI. This CDR3 is CAGGKGGSSYEQYF. CDR3 bases: TGTGCCGGGGGGAAGGGCGGGAGCTCCTACGAGCAGTACTTC.

This chain links TRBV2 with TRBJ2-1, with 9 bases matching TRBD2. CDR1 SNHLY and CDR2 FYNNEI come from the germline V gene. V lost 4 bases and J lost 7; bases outside the gene matches: 11. There are 16 residues in the CDR3. Here the CDR3 DNA reads TGTGCCAGCAGTGGGGGGCTAGCGGGATCGATGAATGAGCAGTTCTTC. Encoded protein: CASSGGLAGSMNEQFF.

The J gene is TRBJ2-3, the V gene TRBV7-9, with unresolved D. CDR1 is SEHNR, CDR2 FQNEAQ, per germline (reference sequence). The ends were cut back, 5 bases at V and 9 bases at J, with 9 bases in the middle. The CDR3 has 11 residues. CDR3 sequence: CASSPDKTQYF. CDR3 bases: TGTGCCAGCAGCCCTGATAAGACGCAGTATTTT.

The chain joins TRBV27 to TRBJ1-6, with D possibly matching TRBD1 (5 bases). Germline CDR1 and CDR2: MNHEY and SMNVEV (reference sequence). V was cut by 1 base and J by 2 bases, with 12 bases left in between. The CDR3 contains 17 residues. CDR3 sequence (DNA): TGTGCCAGCAGTTTATTTGGGGGGAGGACCTATAATTCACCCCTCCACTTT. The encoded protein is CASSLFGGRTYNSPLHF.

This clone has ten or more counts. This chain joins TRBV5-6 and TRBJ1-6; D ambiguous. The CDR3 runs to 14 residues. The germline gives CDR1 SGHDT, CDR2 YYEEEE. V was trimmed by 4 bases and J by 3 bases, leaving 8 bases between them. In DNA, the CDR3 is TGTGCCAGCAGCCGGGTGTACTATAATTCACCCCTCCACTTT. Protein product: CASSRVYYNSPLHF.

In its sample, this clone was seen a few times. The chain carries TRBV27 and TRBJ1-6; D is uncertain. The CDR3 consists of 13 residues. V lost 10 bases, J lost 8 bases, and 15 bases lay in between. Germline values: CDR1 MNHEY, CDR2 SMNVEV (reference sequence). The CDR3 sequence: CATNPPRDSPLHF. The DNA of the CDR3 is TGTGCCACCAATCCCCCTAGGGATTCACCCCTCCACTTT.

In this sample, this clone turned up a few times. This chain uses TRBV5-5 with TRBJ1-2, with D possibly matching TRBD1 (5 bases). V was shortened by 4 bases and J by 0 bases, with 16 bases between the two germline ends. The CDR3 runs to 16 residues. CDR1 SGHKS and CDR2 YYEKEE come from the germline V gene (reference sequence). CDR3 amino acids: CASSTVFVGANYGYTF. The DNA of the CDR3 is TGTGCCAGCAGCACAGTCTTCGTGGGGGCTAACTATGGCTACACCTTC.